This paragraph covers one T cell receptor (beta chain) sequence. Germline V gene data show CDR1 as SGHVS and CDR2 as FQNEAQ. This CDR3 has 14 residues. This sample stems from a study of cytomegalovirus exposure and HLA in healthy donors. Both 60 Vbeta primers and 13 Jbeta primers went into the PCR. The repertoire was sequenced with immunoSEQ multiplex PCR; TCRdb's copy has only in-frame clones and lacks some. The repertoire holds approximately 140,000 clones, with 80% as singletons. This sequence originates from a male donor in good health and CMV-seronegative. Sequencing was done on a sample of PBMCs. The genes are TRBV7-8 and TRBJ2-5; 10 positions agree with TRBD2. The CDR3 DNA sequence: TGTTCGAGCAGGGTAGCGGGGGGTGGAGAGACCCAGTACTTC. Amino acids: CSSRVAGGGETQYF.